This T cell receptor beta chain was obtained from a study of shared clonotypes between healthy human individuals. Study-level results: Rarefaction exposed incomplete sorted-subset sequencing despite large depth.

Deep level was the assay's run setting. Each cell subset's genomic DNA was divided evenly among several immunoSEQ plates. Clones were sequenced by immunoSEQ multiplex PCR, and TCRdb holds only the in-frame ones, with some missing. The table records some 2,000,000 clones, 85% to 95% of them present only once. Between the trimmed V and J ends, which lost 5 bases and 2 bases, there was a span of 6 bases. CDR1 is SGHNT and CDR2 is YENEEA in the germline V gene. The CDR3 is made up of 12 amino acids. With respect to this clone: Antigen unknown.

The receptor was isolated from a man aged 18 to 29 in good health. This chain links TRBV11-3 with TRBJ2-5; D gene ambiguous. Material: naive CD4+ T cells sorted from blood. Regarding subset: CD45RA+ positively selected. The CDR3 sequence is CASSGAQETQYF. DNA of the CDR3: TGTGCCAGCAGCGGAGCTCAAGAGACCCAGTACTTC.